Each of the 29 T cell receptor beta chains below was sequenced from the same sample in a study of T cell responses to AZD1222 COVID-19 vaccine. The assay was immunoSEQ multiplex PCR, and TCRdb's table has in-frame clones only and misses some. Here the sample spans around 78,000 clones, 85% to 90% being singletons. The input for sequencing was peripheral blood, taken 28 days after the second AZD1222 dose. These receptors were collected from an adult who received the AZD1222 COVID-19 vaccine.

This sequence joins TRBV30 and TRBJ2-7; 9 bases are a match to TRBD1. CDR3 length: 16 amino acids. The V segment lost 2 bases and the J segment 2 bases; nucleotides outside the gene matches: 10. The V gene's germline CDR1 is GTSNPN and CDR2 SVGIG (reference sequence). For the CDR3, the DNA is TGTGCCTGGAGTCCACTCCGGGACAGGGCCGCCTACGAGCAGTACTTC. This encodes CAWSPLRDRAAYEQYF. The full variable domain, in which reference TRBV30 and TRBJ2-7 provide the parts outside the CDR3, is SQTIHQWPATLVQPVGSPLSLECTVEGTSNPNLYWYRQAAGRGLQLLFYSVGIGQISSEVPQNLSASRPQDRQFILSSKKLLLSDSGFYLCAWSPLRDRAAYEQYFGPGTRLTVT.

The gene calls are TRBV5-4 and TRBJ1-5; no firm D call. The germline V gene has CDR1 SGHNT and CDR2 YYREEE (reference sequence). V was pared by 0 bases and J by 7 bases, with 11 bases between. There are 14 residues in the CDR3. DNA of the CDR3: TGTGCCAGCAGCTTGGGGGGAGTGGAACAGCCCCAGCATTTT. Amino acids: CASSLGGVEQPQHF.

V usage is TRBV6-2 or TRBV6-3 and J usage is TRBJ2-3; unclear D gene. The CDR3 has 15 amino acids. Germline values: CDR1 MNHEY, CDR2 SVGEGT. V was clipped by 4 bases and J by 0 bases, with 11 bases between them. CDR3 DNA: TGTGCCAGCAGTTTTTGGCGGCCTAGCACAGATACGCAGTATTTT. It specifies CASSFWRPSTDTQYF.

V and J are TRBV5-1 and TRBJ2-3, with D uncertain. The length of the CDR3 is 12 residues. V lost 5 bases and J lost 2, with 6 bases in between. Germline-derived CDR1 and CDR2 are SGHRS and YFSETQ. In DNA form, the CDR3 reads TGCGCCAGCAGGGCTAACACAGATACGCAGTATTTT. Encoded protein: CASRANTDTQYF.

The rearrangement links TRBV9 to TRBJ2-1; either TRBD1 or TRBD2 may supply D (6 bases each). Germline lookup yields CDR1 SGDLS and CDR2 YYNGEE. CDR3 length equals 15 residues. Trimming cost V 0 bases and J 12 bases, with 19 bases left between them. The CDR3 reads CASSVAPGAGRVQFF. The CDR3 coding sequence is TGTGCCAGCAGCGTAGCCCCGGGGGCTGGGAGAGTGCAGTTCTTC.

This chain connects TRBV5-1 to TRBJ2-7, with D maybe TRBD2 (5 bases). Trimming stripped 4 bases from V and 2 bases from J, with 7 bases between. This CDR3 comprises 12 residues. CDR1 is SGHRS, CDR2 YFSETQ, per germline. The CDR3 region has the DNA TGCGCCAGCAGCCCGGGGACCTACGAGCAGTACTTC. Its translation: CASSPGTYEQYF. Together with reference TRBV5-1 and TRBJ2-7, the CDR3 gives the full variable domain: KAGVTQTPRYLIKTRGQQVTLSCSPISGHRSVSWYQQTPGQGLQFLFEYFSETQRNKGNFPGRFSGRQFSNSRSEMNVSTLELGDSALYLCASSPGTYEQYFGPGTRLTVT.

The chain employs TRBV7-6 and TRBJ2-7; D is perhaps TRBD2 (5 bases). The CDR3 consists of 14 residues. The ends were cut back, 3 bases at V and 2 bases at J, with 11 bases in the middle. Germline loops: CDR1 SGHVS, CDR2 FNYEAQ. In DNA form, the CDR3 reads TGTGCCAGCAGCTTTAGTGGAGGCACCTACGAGCAGTACTTC. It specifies CASSFSGGTYEQYF.

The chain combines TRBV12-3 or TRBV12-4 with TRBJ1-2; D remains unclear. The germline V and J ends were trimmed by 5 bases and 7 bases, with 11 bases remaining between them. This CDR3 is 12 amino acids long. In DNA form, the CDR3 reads TGTGCCAGCAGTCCTGACCTATCTGGCTACACCTTC. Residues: CASSPDLSGYTF.

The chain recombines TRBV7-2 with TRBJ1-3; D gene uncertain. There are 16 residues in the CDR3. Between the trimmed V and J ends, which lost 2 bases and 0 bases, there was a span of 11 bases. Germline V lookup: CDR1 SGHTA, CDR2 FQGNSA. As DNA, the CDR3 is TGTGCCAGCAGCTTAAGGGCGGGGTACTCTGGAAACACCATATATTTT. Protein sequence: CASSLRAGYSGNTIYF.

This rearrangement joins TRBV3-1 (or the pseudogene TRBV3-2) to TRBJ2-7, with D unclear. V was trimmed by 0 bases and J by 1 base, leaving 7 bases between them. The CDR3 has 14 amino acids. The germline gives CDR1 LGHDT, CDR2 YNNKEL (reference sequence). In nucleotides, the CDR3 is TGTGCCAGCAGCCAAGATCTGGTGTCCTACGAGCAGTACTTC. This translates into CASSQDLVSYEQYF.

CDR3 nucleotides: TGTGCCAGTAGTATAGATAGGTACCCGGGACAGGGGAACAATGAGCAGTTCTTC. As protein: CASSIDRYPGQGNNEQFF. V usage is TRBV19 and J usage is TRBJ2-1, with 10 bases that match TRBD1. The V gene's germline CDR1 is LNHDA and CDR2 SQIVND (reference sequence). The junction had 10 bases not matched to a gene; V was cut back by 0 bases and J by 5 bases. This CDR3 region has 18 residues.

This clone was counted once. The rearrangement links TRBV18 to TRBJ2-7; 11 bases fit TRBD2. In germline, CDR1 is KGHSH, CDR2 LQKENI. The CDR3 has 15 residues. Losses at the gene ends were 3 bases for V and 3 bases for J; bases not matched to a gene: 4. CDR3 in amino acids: CASSPGLAELYEQYF. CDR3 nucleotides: TGTGCCAGCTCACCGGGACTAGCGGAGCTCTACGAGCAGTACTTC.

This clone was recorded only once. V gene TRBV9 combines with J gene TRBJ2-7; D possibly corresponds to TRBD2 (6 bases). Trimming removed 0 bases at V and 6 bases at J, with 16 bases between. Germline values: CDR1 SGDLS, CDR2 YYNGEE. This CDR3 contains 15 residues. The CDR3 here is CASSVGGDAHGEQYF. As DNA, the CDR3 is TGTGCCAGCAGCGTAGGGGGGGACGCTCATGGCGAGCAGTACTTC.

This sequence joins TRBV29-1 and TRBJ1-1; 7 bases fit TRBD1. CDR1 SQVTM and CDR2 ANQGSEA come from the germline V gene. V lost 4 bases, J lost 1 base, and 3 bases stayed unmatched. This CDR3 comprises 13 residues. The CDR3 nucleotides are TGCAGCGTTGTAAGGACAGGGAACACTGAAGCTTTCTTT. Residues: CSVVRTGNTEAFF.

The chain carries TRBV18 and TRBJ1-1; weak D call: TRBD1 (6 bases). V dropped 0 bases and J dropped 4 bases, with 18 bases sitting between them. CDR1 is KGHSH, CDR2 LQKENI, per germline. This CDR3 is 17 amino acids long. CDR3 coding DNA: TGTGCCAGCTCACCACCGGCCAGGGGTGGCATCGGCACTGAAGCTTTCTTT. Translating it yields CASSPPARGGIGTEAFF.

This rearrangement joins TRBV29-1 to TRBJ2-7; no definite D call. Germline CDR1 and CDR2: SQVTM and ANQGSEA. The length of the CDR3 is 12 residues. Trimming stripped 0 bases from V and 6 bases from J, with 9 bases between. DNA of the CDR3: TGCAGCGTTGAAGATTTGGACCGCGAGCAGTACTTC. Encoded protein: CSVEDLDREQYF.

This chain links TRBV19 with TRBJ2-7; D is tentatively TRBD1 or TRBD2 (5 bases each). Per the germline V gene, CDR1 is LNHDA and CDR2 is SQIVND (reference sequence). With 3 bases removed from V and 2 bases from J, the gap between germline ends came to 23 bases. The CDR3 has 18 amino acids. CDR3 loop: CASSITLASRDGAYEQYF. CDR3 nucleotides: TGTGCCAGTAGTATTACCCTCGCCTCTCGGGACGGAGCCTACGAGCAGTACTTC.

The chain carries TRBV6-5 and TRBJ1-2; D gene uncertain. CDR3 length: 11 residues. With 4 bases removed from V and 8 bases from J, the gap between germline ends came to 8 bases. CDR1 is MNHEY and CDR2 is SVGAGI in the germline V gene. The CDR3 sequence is CASSSRSGYTF. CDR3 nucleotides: TGTGCCAGCAGTTCCCGTTCCGGCTACACCTTC.

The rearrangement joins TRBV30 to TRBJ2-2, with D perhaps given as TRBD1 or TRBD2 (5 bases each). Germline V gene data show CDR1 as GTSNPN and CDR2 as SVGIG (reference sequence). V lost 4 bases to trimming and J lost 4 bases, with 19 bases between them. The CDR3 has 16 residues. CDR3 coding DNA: TGTGCCTGGAACCCATCGGGACGGCCGGGCACCGGGGAGCTGTTTTTT. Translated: CAWNPSGRPGTGELFF.

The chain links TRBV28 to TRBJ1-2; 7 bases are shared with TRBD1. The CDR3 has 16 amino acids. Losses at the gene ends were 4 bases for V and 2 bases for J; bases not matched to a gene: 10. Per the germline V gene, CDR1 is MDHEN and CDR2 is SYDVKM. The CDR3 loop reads CASSSSGQNLNYGYTF. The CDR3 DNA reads TGTGCCAGCAGTTCGTCGGGACAGAATTTGAACTATGGCTACACCTTC.

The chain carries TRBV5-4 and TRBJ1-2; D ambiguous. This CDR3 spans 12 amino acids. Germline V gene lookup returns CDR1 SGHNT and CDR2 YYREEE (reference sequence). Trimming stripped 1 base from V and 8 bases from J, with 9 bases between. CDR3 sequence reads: CASSLMGSGYTF. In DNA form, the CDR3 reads TGTGCCAGCAGCTTGATGGGTAGCGGCTACACCTTC. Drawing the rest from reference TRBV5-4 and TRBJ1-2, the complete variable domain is ETGVTQSPTHLIKTRGQQVTLRCSSQSGHNTVSWYQQALGQGPQFIFQYYREEENGRGNFPPRFSGLQFPNYSSELNVNALELDDSALYLCASSLMGSGYTFGSGTRLTVV.

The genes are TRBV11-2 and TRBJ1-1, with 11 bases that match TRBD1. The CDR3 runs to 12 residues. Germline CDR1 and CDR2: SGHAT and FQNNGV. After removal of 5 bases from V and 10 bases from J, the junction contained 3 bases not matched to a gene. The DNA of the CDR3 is TGTGCCAGCAGCCCTGGACAGGGGGCAGCTTTCTTT. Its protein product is CASSPGQGAAFF.

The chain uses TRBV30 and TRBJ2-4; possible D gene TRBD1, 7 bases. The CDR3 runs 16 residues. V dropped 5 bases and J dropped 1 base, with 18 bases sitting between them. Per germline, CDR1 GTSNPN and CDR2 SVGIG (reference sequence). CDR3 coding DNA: TGTGCCTGGCGGGGGAGACAGGGCCTCGCCAAAAACATTCAGTACTTC. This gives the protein CAWRGRQGLAKNIQYF. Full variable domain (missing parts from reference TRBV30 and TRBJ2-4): SQTIHQWPATLVQPVGSPLSLECTVEGTSNPNLYWYRQAAGRGLQLLFYSVGIGQISSEVPQNLSASRPQDRQFILSSKKLLLSDSGFYLCAWRGRQGLAKNIQYFGAGTRLSVL.

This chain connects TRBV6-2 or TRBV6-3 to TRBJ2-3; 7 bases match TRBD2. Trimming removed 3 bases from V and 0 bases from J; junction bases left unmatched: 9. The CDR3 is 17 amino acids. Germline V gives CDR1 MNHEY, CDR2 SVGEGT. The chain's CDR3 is CASSYPVDGGSTDTQYF. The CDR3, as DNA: TGTGCCAGCAGTTATCCCGTAGACGGGGGGAGCACAGATACGCAGTATTTT.

For the CDR3, the DNA is TGTGCCAGCAGCTTAAGAGGGGGAACTCCCGCAGATACGCAGTATTTT. Protein product: CASSLRGGTPADTQYF. V is TRBV7-2 and J is TRBJ2-3; TRBD1 might be the D (6 bases). The CDR3 runs 16 residues. Trimming removed 2 bases at V and 4 bases at J, with 16 bases between. Germline CDR1 is SGHTA and CDR2 is FQGNSA.

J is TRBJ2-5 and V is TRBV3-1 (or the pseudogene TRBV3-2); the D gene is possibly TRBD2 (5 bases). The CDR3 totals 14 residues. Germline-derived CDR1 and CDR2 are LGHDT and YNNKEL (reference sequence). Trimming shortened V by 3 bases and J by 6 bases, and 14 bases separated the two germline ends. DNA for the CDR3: TGTGCCAGCAGCCAGGTCGCTAGCACGAAGACCCAGTACTTC. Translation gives CASSQVASTKTQYF.

CDR3 bases: TGTGCCTGGAGTATCCGGACAGGGTACAGCGAGCAGTACTTC. It translates to CAWSIRTGYSEQYF. The chain couples TRBV30 to TRBJ2-7, with TRBD1 identical over 8 bases. This CDR3 is 14 amino acids long. J lost 6 bases, V lost 2 bases, and 9 bases had no gene match. The germline V gene encodes CDR1 GTSNPN and CDR2 SVGIG (reference sequence).

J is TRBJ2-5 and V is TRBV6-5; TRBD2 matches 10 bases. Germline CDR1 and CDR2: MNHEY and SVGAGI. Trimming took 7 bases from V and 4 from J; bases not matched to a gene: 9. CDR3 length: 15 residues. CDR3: CASIPSGGAGETQYF. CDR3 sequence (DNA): TGTGCCAGCATACCCAGCGGGGGGGCAGGAGAGACCCAGTACTTC.

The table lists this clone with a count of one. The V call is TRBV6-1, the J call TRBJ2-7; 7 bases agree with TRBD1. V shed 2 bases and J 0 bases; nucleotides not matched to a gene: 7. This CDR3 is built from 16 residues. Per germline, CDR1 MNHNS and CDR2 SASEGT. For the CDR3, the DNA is TGTGCCAGCAGTGAATGGGACAGTGAGAGCTCCTACGAGCAGTACTTC. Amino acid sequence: CASSEWDSESSYEQYF.